A single T cell receptor beta chain is shown here with its context. This entry belongs to a study of early T cells in non-severe SARS-CoV-2 infection. Researchers tagged individual cDNA molecules with unique molecular identifiers. TCRdb processed the 5' RACE reads anew with MiXCR; each CDR3 protein has one entry. The sample has more than 45,000 distinct CDR3 sequences; over 10% are singletons. The CDR3 contains 14 residues. Germline V lookup: CDR1 DFQATT, CDR2 SNEGSKA (reference sequence). The germline V and J ends were trimmed by 3 bases and 4 bases, with 15 bases remaining between them. The chain combines TRBV20-1 with TRBJ1-1; D gene uncertain. The TCR sequence derives from an adult who was a healthcare worker with PCR-confirmed SARS-CoV-2 infection or an uninfected control (not recorded which). The sequenced sample was whole blood. CDR3 coding DNA: TGCAGTGCTAGCCCCCCCGGGAGCCGCACTGAAGCTTTCTTT. It specifies CSASPPGSRTEAFF.